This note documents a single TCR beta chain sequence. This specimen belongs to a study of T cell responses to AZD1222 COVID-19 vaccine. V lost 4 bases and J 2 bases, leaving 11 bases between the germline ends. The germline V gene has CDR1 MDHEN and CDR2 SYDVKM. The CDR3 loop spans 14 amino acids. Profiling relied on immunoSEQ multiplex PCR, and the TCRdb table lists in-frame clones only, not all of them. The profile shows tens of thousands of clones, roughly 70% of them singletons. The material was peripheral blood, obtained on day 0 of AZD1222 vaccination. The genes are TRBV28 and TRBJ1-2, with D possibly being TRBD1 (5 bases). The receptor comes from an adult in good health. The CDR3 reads CASSSPAGNYGYTF. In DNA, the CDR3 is TGTGCCAGCAGTTCTCCGGCAGGGAACTATGGCTACACCTTC.